This is a list of T cell receptor beta chains from one sample in a study of cytomegalovirus exposure and HLA in healthy donors. Assay used: immunoSEQ multiplex PCR; TCRdb lists only in-frame clones, some missing. The data hold 250,000 or so clones, with 70% to 90% observed a single time. The sample consisted of PBMCs. The receptors shown here come from a woman in her sixties or seventies in good health and CMV-seropositive. Both conserved end residues are part of each CDR3. The D gene is left open where the match is weak. The size field is filled for only some rows; it gives once, few, many or a size class.

clone size	CDR3 length	V gene	D gene	J gene	CDR3 DNA	CDR3 protein
-	14	TRBV28	TRBD1	TRBJ1-1	TGTGCCAGCAGTTGGGGACAGTCTAACACTGAAGCTTTCTTT	CASSWGQSNTEAFF
-	12	TRBV7-9	TRBD2	TRBJ2-7	TGTACCAGCAGCGATAATAGCGGGAGGACGAAATTC	CTSSDNSGRTKF
few	13	TRBV11-3	-	TRBJ1-1	TGTGCCAGCAGCTTGCGGGGGTGGACTGAAGCTTTCTTT	CASSLRGWTEAFF
-	15	TRBV7-3	-	TRBJ2-1	TGTGCCAGCAGCTTAGCGCAGGGCACCTACAATGAGCAGTTCTTC	CASSLAQGTYNEQFF
few	15	TRBV5-1	TRBD1	TRBJ2-2	TGCGCCAGCAGGCCGGGACAGGGGTACACCGGGGAGCTGTTTTTT	CASRPGQGYTGELFF
-	16	TRBV9	TRBD2	TRBJ2-7	TGCGCCAGCAGCCATGGACTAGCGGGAGGAGGCTACGAGCAGTACTTC	CASSHGLAGGGYEQYF
-	15	TRBV9	-	TRBJ2-7	TGTGCCAGCAGCGTAGATCCGGTTAGCTCCTACGAGCAGTACTTC	CASSVDPVSSYEQYF
-	14	TRBV14	-	TRBJ1-6	TGTGCCAGCAGCCAGTACAGGGCCAATTCACCCCTCCACTTT	CASSQYRANSPLHF
few	14	TRBV6-5	TRBD1	TRBJ2-7	TGTGCCAGCAGTTACCGGGACAGCTCCTACGAGCAGTACTTC	CASSYRDSSYEQYF
-	12	TRBV29-1	TRBD1	TRBJ2-5	TGCAGCGGACAGGGTGCCCAAGAGACCCAGTACTTC	CSGQGAQETQYF
-	13	TRBV30	TRBD1	TRBJ2-1	TGTGCCTGGAGTGGACAGGGTATGAGTGAGCAGTTCTTC	CAWSGQGMSEQFF
-	14	TRBV28	TRBD1	TRBJ2-2	TGTGCCAGCAGGGAGACAGGGAACCCCGGGGAGCTGTTTTTT	CASRETGNPGELFF
-	14	TRBV6-1	TRBD1	TRBJ1-6	TGTGCCAGCAGTGGAGACAGGGTAAATTCACCCCTCCACTTT	CASSGDRVNSPLHF
-	15	TRBV2	TRBD1	TRBJ2-3	TGTGCCAGCAGCTTGGGGACAGGGGTTATAGATACGCAGTATTTT	CASSLGTGVIDTQYF
-	13	TRBV5-1	TRBD1	TRBJ1-2	TGCGCCAGCAGCGCGGGACAGGGTAACGGCTACACCTTC	CASSAGQGNGYTF
-	15	TRBV19	TRBD1	TRBJ2-7	TGTGCCAGTAGTACCGGAGGGACAGGGCTATACGAGCAGTACTTC	CASSTGGTGLYEQYF
-	14	TRBV18	-	TRBJ2-7	TGTGCCAGCTCACCGGGGGCGTCGGGCTACGAGCAGTACTTC	CASSPGASGYEQYF
-	11	TRBV6-5	-	TRBJ2-1	TGTGCCAGCAGTGATACAGGAAGAGTGTTCTTC	CASSDTGRVFF
-	13	TRBV28	-	TRBJ2-3	TGTGCCAGCAGTTTAGCCCTCGGGGTTGCGCAGTATTTT	CASSLALGVAQYF
-	12	TRBV9	-	TRBJ2-3	TGTGCCAGCAGCGATCGCGGGGATACGCAGTATTTT	CASSDRGDTQYF
-	14	TRBV5-1	-	TRBJ2-7	TGCGCCAGCAGCCTCCTGACTAGAATCTACGAGCAGTACTTC	CASSLLTRIYEQYF
few	14	TRBV7-9	-	TRBJ1-4	TGTGCCAGCAGCTTACGGGAGCTAAATGAAAAACTGTTTTTT	CASSLRELNEKLFF
-	14	TRBV27	-	TRBJ1-1	TGTGCCAGCAGTTTATCGGCCAGGGTAACTGAAGCTTTCTTT	CASSLSARVTEAFF
-	15	TRBV5-1	-	TRBJ2-1	TGCGCCAGCAGCTTGGGAAGCGGCCCCTACAATGAGCAGTTCTTC	CASSLGSGPYNEQFF
-	13	TRBV5-6	-	TRBJ2-7	TGTGCCAGCAGCTTTGGGAGGTCCTACGAGCAGTACTTC	CASSFGRSYEQYF
-	18	TRBV7-2	TRBD2	TRBJ2-1	TGTGCCAGCAGCCTTAGTAGGAGGCTAGCGGGAGAAAGAAATGAGCAGTTCTTC	CASSLSRRLAGERNEQFF
once	15	TRBV5-1	TRBD2	TRBJ2-5	TGCGCCAGCAGCTTGGCCGGGACTAGGGGAGAGACCCAGTACTTC	CASSLAGTRGETQYF
few	13	TRBV6-5	-	TRBJ1-4	TGTGCCAGCAGTTGGGGGCTAAGGGAAAAACTGTTTTTT	CASSWGLREKLFF
-	14	TRBV27	-	TRBJ1-2	TGTGCCAGCAGTTTCCGTGGGCAGCATCGTGGCTACACCTTC	CASSFRGQHRGYTF
-	13	TRBV2	-	TRBJ2-7	TGTGCCAGCAGCTCCCCCGGGGTCCACGAGCAGTACTTC	CASSSPGVHEQYF
-	13	TRBV27	-	TRBJ1-2	TGTGCCAGCAGCCCACGGGAACGGGGTGGCTACACCTTC	CASSPRERGGYTF
-	15	TRBV5-1	-	TRBJ1-4	TGCGCCAGCAGCTTGGACCGAGCAACTAATGAAAAACTGTTTTTT	CASSLDRATNEKLFF
-	15	TRBV5-1	TRBD1	TRBJ1-1	TGCGCCAGCAGCTTCCGGGACAGGCGTGAGGGTGAAGCTTTCTTT	CASSFRDRREGEAFF
-	13	TRBV28	TRBD1	TRBJ2-7	TGTGCCAGCCGTGTTGGGACAGCCTACGAGCAGTACTTC	CASRVGTAYEQYF
-	12	TRBV6-5	-	TRBJ1-1	TGTGCCAGCAGCTCAGGAAACACTGAAGCTTTCTTT	CASSSGNTEAFF
-	15	TRBV7-3	-	TRBJ2-3	TGTGCCAGCAGCTCCTCCTCTTATAGCACAGATACGCAGTATTTT	CASSSSSYSTDTQYF
-	13	TRBV28	-	TRBJ2-5	TGTGCCACCGTCGGAGACAGTAGAAAGACCCAGTACTTC	CATVGDSRKTQYF
-	17	TRBV2	-	TRBJ1-1	TGTGCCAGCAGTGAAAGCCTTGACAGGACGGTAAACACTGAAGCTTTCTTT	CASSESLDRTVNTEAFF
-	17	TRBV4-2	TRBD2	TRBJ2-7	TGTGCCAGCAGCCTCGGACTAGCGGGAGGGCGTGGGGGGGAGCAGTACTTC	CASSLGLAGGRGGEQYF
-	15	TRBV9	TRBD1	TRBJ2-5	TGTGCCAGCAGCGTAGGACAGGGGGCGGGAGAGACCCAGTACTTC	CASSVGQGAGETQYF
few	14	TRBV9	TRBD1	TRBJ1-1	TGTGCCAGCAACCCAGGGGGCTGGGAAACTGAAGCTTTCTTT	CASNPGGWETEAFF
-	18	TRBV7-8	TRBD1	TRBJ1-4	TGTGCCAGCAGCCCCCTGGCAGGGGGCGCACCTTTAGGAGAAAAACTGTTTTTT	CASSPLAGGAPLGEKLFF
-	12	TRBV7-8	TRBD2	TRBJ2-5	TGTGCCAGCAGCTTAATACAGCGGGAAGATTACTTC	CASSLIQREDYF
-	13	TRBV7-6	TRBD2	TRBJ2-7	TGTGCCAGCAGCCTTGCGGGGGACTACGAGCAGTACTTC	CASSLAGDYEQYF
once	18	TRBV9	TRBD1	TRBJ1-1	TGTGCCAGCAGCGTAGGGGACAGGAACAGGGGTATGAACACTGAAGCTTTCTTT	CASSVGDRNRGMNTEAFF
-	15	TRBV7-3	TRBD1	TRBJ1-2	TGTGCCAGCAGCCCGACAGGGGGACTTGACTATGGCTACACCTTC	CASSPTGGLDYGYTF
once	15	TRBV2	-	TRBJ1-4	TGTGCCAGCACGGGTGACAGGCAGTTTAATGAAAAACTGTTTTTT	CASTGDRQFNEKLFF
-	13	TRBV9	-	TRBJ1-2	TGTGCCAGCAGCGGGGGGCAGATCTATGGCTACACCTTC	CASSGGQIYGYTF
-	13	TRBV19	TRBD2	TRBJ2-1	TGTGCCAGTAGTGTGGGACTAGGAGGTGAGCAGTTCTTC	CASSVGLGGEQFF